These 4 T cell receptor beta chains came from one sample sequenced in a study of blood T cell repertoires in COVID-19. Only in-frame clones appear in the TCRdb table, and some are missing; sequencing was by immunoSEQ multiplex PCR. The table shows around 390,000 clones, with 85% to 90% occurring only once. The source material was PBMCs or T cells enriched from blood (not recorded which). The source of these receptors is a woman between 45 and 65 years old who had recovered from COVID-19.

The rearrangement joins TRBV4-1 to TRBJ1-4; TRBD1 aligns across 9 bases. J lost 6 bases, V lost 3 bases, and 5 bases had no gene match. Germline CDR1 MGHRA, CDR2 YSYEKL. There are 15 residues in the CDR3. In nucleotides, the CDR3 is TGCGCCAGCAGCCACCGGACAGGGGAGTATGAAAAACTGTTTTTT. Translated: CASSHRTGEYEKLFF.

The chain links TRBV6-5 to TRBJ1-5; 7 bases map to TRBD1. CDR3 size: 14 residues. Germline V lookup: CDR1 MNHEY, CDR2 SVGAGI. With V trimmed by 3 bases and J by 6 bases, 5 bases remained unmatched. The CDR3 sequence: CASSYDRAGQPQHF. CDR3 DNA sequence: TGTGCCAGCAGTTATGACAGGGCCGGTCAGCCCCAGCATTTT.

The chain links TRBV28 to TRBJ1-1; 12 nucleotides match TRBD1. CDR1 MDHEN and CDR2 SYDVKM come from the germline V gene. The CDR3 contains 19 residues. V lost 6 bases and J lost 1; bases outside the gene matches: 15. CDR3: CASSPPPGQGARGNTEAFF. In DNA form, the CDR3 reads TGTGCCAGCAGCCCTCCACCGGGACAGGGGGCCCGGGGGAACACTGAAGCTTTCTTT.

This sequence joins TRBV5-1 and TRBJ1-3; no definite D call. CDR1 and CDR2 from the germline V gene are SGHRS and YFSETQ. V gave up 1 base and J gave up 0 bases, with 11 bases separating them. The CDR3 loop spans 16 amino acids. The CDR3 DNA sequence: TGCGCCAGCAGCTTGACTCTATCCCTCTCTGGAAACACCATATATTTT. Translation gives CASSLTLSLSGNTIYF.